A selection of T cell receptor beta chains follows, all from one sample in a study of response to subunit inactivated influenza vaccine. TCRdb independently ran MiXCR on the RT-PCR reads; one entry per CDR3 protein. This sample has 550,000 to 800,000 distinct CDR3 sequences; less than 20% occur once, and the top ten carry about 9.9%. The sequencing here drew on PBMCs from blood, taken less than 13 days after vaccination. The receptors shown here come from a man aged 45-65 years who received an inactivated influenza vaccine. Each CDR3 is given with its conserved first and last residue. D genes are given only for firm matches. Expanded clones get a size class; other rows say once, few or many, or leave the size out.

>TRBV2|TRBJ2-1|.|.
TGTGCCAGTCTAGAGGGGGGTGAGCAGTTCTTC
CASLEGGEQFF
>TRBV28|TRBJ2-7|.|many
TGTGCCAGCAGTCCCAATTGGGGGGAGCAGTACTTC
CASSPNWGEQYF
>TRBV5-1|TRBJ2-7|.|.
TGCGCCAGCAACCCGGACAACAGACCCTACGAGCAGTACTTC
CASNPDNRPYEQYF
>TRBV9|TRBJ2-7|.|few
TGTGCCAGCAGCCCGTATTCCGAGCAGTACTTC
CASSPYSEQYF
>TRBV19|TRBJ2-2|.|.
TGTGCCAGTAGTACAGGGATCTACGGGGAGCTGTTTTTT
CASSTGIYGELFF
>TRBV5-8|TRBJ2-3|.|.
TGTGCCAGCAGCTTAGACCGGAGTCGCACAGATACGCAGTATTTT
CASSLDRSRTDTQYF
>TRBV5-5|TRBJ2-2|TRBD1|many
TGTGCCAGCAGCCGCGACAGGGCCCTCAACGGGGAGCTGTTTTTT
CASSRDRALNGELFF
>TRBV7-2|TRBJ1-1|.|.
TGTGCCAGCAGCCTCACTTGGTCTGAAGCTTTCTTT
CASSLTWSEAFF
>TRBV29-1|TRBJ1-5|.|.
TGCAGCGTTGAAGGAGTCAGGGGTCAGCCCCAGCATTTT
CSVEGVRGQPQHF
>TRBV28|TRBJ2-3|TRBD2|.
TGTGCCACCGGAGACGGGGGGGGGCTTCCAGATACGCAGTATTTT
CATGDGGGLPDTQYF
>TRBV4-1|TRBJ2-1|TRBD1|few
TGCGCCAGCAGCCAAGCGGCCCCAGGGGGCAATGAGCAGTTCTTC
CASSQAAPGGNEQFF
>TRBV4-2|TRBJ2-1|.|few
TGTGCCAGCAGCCAAAGTACCCCAAGGGATGAGCAGTTCTTC
CASSQSTPRDEQFF
>TRBV5-5|TRBJ1-6|TRBD1|few
TGTGCCAGCAGCGCCTACCCGACAGGGGCCAATTCACCCCTCCACTTT
CASSAYPTGANSPLHF
>TRBV29-1|TRBJ2-7|TRBD1|few
TGCAGCGTCCAAGACAGGGGGGTCTCCTACGAGCAGTACTTC
CSVQDRGVSYEQYF
>TRBV24-1|TRBJ2-1|.|many
TGTGCCACCAGTGATGTATCTATAGCTTACAATGAGCAGTTCTTC
CATSDVSIAYNEQFF
>TRBV10-2|TRBJ1-2|.|.
TGCGCCAGCAGGAAGGACGAGGCGGATGGCTACACCTTC
CASRKDEADGYTF
>TRBV29-1|TRBJ2-5|.|many
TGCAGCGTCGACCCCGGGGCCATGGCGGAGACCCAGTACTTC
CSVDPGAMAETQYF
>TRBV10-2|TRBJ2-2|.|few
TGCGCCAGCAGGATGGACACCGGGGAGCTGTTTTTT
CASRMDTGELFF
>TRBV9|TRBJ2-3|TRBD2|.
TGTGCCAGCAGCATGAGGACTAGCCCTGGCACAGATACGCAGTATTTT
CASSMRTSPGTDTQYF
>TRBV7-2|TRBJ2-7|.|few
TGTGCCAGCAGCCTATATGACGAGCAGTACTTC
CASSLYDEQYF
>TRBV20-1|TRBJ2-3|.|.
TGCAGTGCTAGACTGCCAGGCGCTAGCACAGATACGCAGTATTTT
CSARLPGASTDTQYF
>TRBV10-3|TRBJ2-1|TRBD2|.
TGTGCCATCAGTGAGGGACTAGCGATGGAGAATGAGCAGTTCTTC
CAISEGLAMENEQFF
>TRBV12-3/TRBV12-4|TRBJ2-7|TRBD2|.
TGTGCCAGCAGCCTGCTCCTGGTATGGAGCGGGAGGACCTACGAGCAGTACTTC
CASSLLLVWSGRTYEQYF
>TRBV12-3/TRBV12-4|TRBJ2-1|.|few
TGTGCCAGCAGTTTGAAGGGCACGTCCGCTGAGCAGTTCTTC
CASSLKGTSAEQFF
>TRBV12-3/TRBV12-4|TRBJ2-7|.|many
TGTGCCAGCAGTCCTTATAATAACGAGCAGTACTTC
CASSPYNNEQYF
>TRBV11-2|TRBJ2-1|TRBD2|.
TGTGCCAGCAGCGTACTAGCGGGGTCCAATGAGCAGTTCTTC
CASSVLAGSNEQFF
>TRBV7-2|TRBJ2-1|.|many
TGTGCCAGCAGCTCGAGGGGGAATGAGCAGTTCTTC
CASSSRGNEQFF
>TRBV5-1|TRBJ1-2|TRBD1|few
TGCGCCAGCCGGGACAGGGACTTGGAGAGTGGCTACACCTTC
CASRDRDLESGYTF
>TRBV18|TRBJ2-1|TRBD2|.
TGTGCCAGCTCACCTGTACTAGCGGGAGTCTACAATGAGCAGTTCTTC
CASSPVLAGVYNEQFF
>TRBV3-1|TRBJ2-7|.|few
TGTGCCAGCAGCCACATCCACGAGCAGTACTTC
CASSHIHEQYF
>TRBV28|TRBJ1-5|.|.
TGTGCCAGCAATACCGACAGCAATCAGCCCCAGCATTTT
CASNTDSNQPQHF
>TRBV24-1|TRBJ2-2|TRBD2|.
TGTGCCACCAGTGATTTGAGGTCTAGCGGGGGGAACACCGGGGAGCTGTTTTTT
CATSDLRSSGGNTGELFF
>TRBV11-2|TRBJ2-5|.|few
TGTGCCAGCAGCTTAGGTCTTGGCAGGCAAGAGACCCAGTACTTC
CASSLGLGRQETQYF
>TRBV20-1|TRBJ2-5|.|.
TGCAGTGCGGAATTGGCAGGGGCAGAGACCCAGTACTTC
CSAELAGAETQYF
>TRBV6-2/TRBV6-3|TRBJ2-7|.|.
TGTGCCAGCAAGCCCCGGGACGGACTTTTCTACGAGCAGTACTTC
CASKPRDGLFYEQYF
>TRBV28|TRBJ2-7|.|.
TGTGCCAGCAGGAGTCCCTCAGGCACCTACGAGCAGTACTTC
CASRSPSGTYEQYF
>TRBV7-6|TRBJ2-1|TRBD2|.
TGTGCCAGCAGCTTAGGGACTAGCTATTCTAGCTCCTACAATGAGCAGTTCTTC
CASSLGTSYSSSYNEQFF
>TRBV24-1|TRBJ2-1|.|.
TGTGCCACCAGTGGCGGCAGGGAGCAGTTCTTC
CATSGGREQFF
>TRBV29-1|TRBJ1-2|TRBD1|.
TGCAGCGTAGGGACAGACTCCTACACCTTC
CSVGTDSYTF
>TRBV20-1|TRBJ2-5|TRBD2|.
TGCAGTGCTAGAGGCGGGGGACAAGAGACCCAGTACTTC
CSARGGGQETQYF